Sequencing of this T cell receptor beta chain was carried out in a study of T cell repertoires in cytomegalovirus infection. Background on the study: Based on public TCR beta signatures, there were indications of CMV infection and of a matching HLA type.

This clonotype has only a few counts. The target antigen is unknown. From germline, CDR1 is SGHAT and CDR2 FQNNGV. This CDR3 is 15 amino acids long. V shed 2 bases and J shed 2 bases, with 9 bases lying between them. TCRdb re-analysed the reads in MiXCR, keeping a single row per CDR3 protein. This sample carries approximately 340,000 distinct CDR3 sequences, 25% to 35% of them seen once, and the ten largest clones take 20%. The receptor's source is a human donor in good health (CMV status not recorded). Some clones in this sample may be carry-over from other donors' samples. This chain joins TRBV11-2 and TRBJ2-2; tentative D call: TRBD1 (5 bases). The sequencing here drew on cultured PBMCs, taken from culture after CMV antigen stimulation. In DNA, the CDR3 is TGTGCCAGCAGCTTATGGGGCTCCAACACCGGGGAGCTGTTTTTT. Its protein is CASSLWGSNTGELFF.